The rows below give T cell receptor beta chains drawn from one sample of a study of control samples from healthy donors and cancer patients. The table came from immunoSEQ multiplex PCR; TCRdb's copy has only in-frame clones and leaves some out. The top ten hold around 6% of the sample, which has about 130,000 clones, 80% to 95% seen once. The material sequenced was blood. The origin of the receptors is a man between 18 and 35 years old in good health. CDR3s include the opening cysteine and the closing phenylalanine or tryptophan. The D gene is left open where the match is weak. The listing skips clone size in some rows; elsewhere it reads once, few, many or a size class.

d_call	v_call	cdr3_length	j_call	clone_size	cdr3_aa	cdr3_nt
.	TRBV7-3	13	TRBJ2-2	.	CASSFGPTGELFF	TGTGCCAGCAGCTTCGGCCCTACCGGGGAGCTGTTTTTT
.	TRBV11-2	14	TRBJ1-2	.	CASSLGGWAEGYTF	TGTGCCAGCAGCTTAGGCGGATGGGCGGAGGGCTACACCTTC
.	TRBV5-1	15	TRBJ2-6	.	CASRFSRDGANVLTF	TGCGCCAGCAGGTTCAGCCGGGATGGGGCCAACGTCCTGACTTTC
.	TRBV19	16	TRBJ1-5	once	CASSIAVSIGSQPQHF	TGTGCCAGTAGTATAGCAGTCAGTATAGGCAGTCAGCCCCAGCATTTT
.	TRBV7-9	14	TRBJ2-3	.	CASSLAVPLDTQYF	TGTGCCAGCAGCTTAGCGGTGCCTTTAGATACGCAGTATTTT
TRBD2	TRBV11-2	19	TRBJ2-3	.	CASSPPLAGPESSTDTQYF	TGTGCCAGCAGCCCGCCGCTAGCGGGGCCAGAATCTAGCACAGATACGCAGTATTTT
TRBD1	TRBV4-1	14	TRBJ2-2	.	CASSRDRDTGELFF	TGCGCCAGCAGCCGAGACAGGGACACCGGGGAGCTGTTTTTT
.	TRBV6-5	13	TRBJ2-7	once	CASSKVLDWEQYF	TGTGCCAGCAGCAAGGTGCTGGACTGGGAGCAGTACTTC
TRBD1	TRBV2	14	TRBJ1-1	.	CASLRDRGPGLAFF	TGTGCCAGCCTCCGGGACAGGGGACCGGGTTTAGCTTTCTTT
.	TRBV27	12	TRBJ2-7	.	CASSHPPYEQYF	TGTGCCAGCAGTCATCCCCCTTACGAGCAGTACTTC
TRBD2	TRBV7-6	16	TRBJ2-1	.	CASSYGLAGAYNEQFF	TGTGCCAGCAGCTACGGACTAGCGGGGGCCTACAATGAGCAGTTCTTC
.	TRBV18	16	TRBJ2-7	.	CASSPPAGGLNYEQYF	TGTGCCAGCTCACCACCGGCCGGGGGCCTGAACTACGAGCAGTACTTC
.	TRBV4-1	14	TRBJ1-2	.	CASSQVHGDYGYTF	TGCGCCAGCAGCCAAGTACACGGTGACTATGGCTACACCTTC
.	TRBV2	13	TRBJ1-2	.	CASSDRTPYGYTF	TGTGCCAGCAGTGACAGAACGCCCTATGGCTACACCTTC
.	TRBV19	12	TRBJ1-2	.	CASRTPAHGYTF	TGTGCCAGTCGGACCCCAGCTCATGGCTACACCTTC
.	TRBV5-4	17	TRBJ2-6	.	CASSLVPGNTGANVLTF	TGTGCCAGCAGCTTGGTCCCAGGGAATACTGGGGCCAACGTCCTGACTTTC
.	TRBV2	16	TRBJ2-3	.	CASSEGNSRYTDTQYF	TGTGCCAGCAGTGAGGGCAATAGTAGGTACACAGATACGCAGTATTTT
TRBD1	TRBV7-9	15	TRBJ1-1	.	CASSPMGTVNTEAFF	TGTGCCAGCAGCCCCATGGGGACAGTGAACACTGAAGCTTTCTTT
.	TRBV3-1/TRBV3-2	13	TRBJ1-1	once	CASSQANRAQAFF	TGTGCCAGCAGCCAAGCTAACAGGGCTCAAGCTTTCTTT
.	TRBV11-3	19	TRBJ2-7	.	CASSLGAWRGPFSDREQYF	TGTGCCAGCAGCTTAGGGGCTTGGCGGGGGCCGTTCAGTGACCGGGAGCAGTACTTC
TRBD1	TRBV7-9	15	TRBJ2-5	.	CASSLSGQSQETQYF	TGTGCCAGCAGCTTATCGGGACAGTCCCAAGAGACCCAGTACTTC
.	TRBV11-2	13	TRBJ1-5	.	CASSSVRESAPAF	TGTGCCAGCAGCTCGGTCAGGGAATCAGCCCCAGCATTT
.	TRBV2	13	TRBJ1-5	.	CASSEAMYQPQHF	TGTGCCAGCAGTGAAGCGATGTATCAGCCCCAGCATTTT
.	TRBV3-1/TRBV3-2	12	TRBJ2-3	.	CASSQSTDTQYF	TGTGCCAGCAGCCAAAGCACAGATACGCAGTATTTT
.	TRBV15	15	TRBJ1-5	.	CATSRFRPGYQPQHF	TGTGCCACCAGCAGATTCCGACCCGGCTATCAGCCCCAGCATTTT
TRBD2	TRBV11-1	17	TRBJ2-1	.	CASSLARGLAGEVEQFF	TGTGCCAGCAGCTTAGCGCGGGGGTTGGCGGGGGAGGTTGAGCAGTTCTTC
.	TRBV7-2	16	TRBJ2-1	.	CASSLAGLGENNEQFF	TGTGCCAGCAGCTTAGCAGGACTGGGAGAGAACAATGAGCAGTTCTTC
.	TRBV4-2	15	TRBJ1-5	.	CASSQDGGRDQPQHF	TGTGCCAGCAGCCAAGACGGGGGTAGGGATCAGCCCCAGCATTTT
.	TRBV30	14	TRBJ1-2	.	CAWSVREAGDGYTF	TGTGCCTGGAGTGTACGTGAGGCAGGGGATGGCTACACCTTC
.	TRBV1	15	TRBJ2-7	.	CTSSQRWSASYEQYF	TGCACCAGCAGCCAAAGATGGTCAGCCTCCTACGAGCAGTACTTC
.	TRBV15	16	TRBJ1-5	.	CATSRDRGGGNQPQHF	TGTGCCACCAGCAGAGATCGGGGAGGGGGCAATCAGCCCCAGCATTTT